This T cell receptor (beta chain) was identified during a study of cytomegalovirus exposure and HLA in healthy donors. The study's findings and limits: Some V segments, TRBV6-2 and TRBV6-3 among them, were indistinguishable and were therefore excluded.

It was with 60 Vbeta and 13 Jbeta primers that the PCR ran. Sequenced by immunoSEQ multiplex PCR; TCRdb stores in-frame clones only, minus some. The table shows about 150,000 clones, with roughly 85% occurring only once. Notes on this clone: Its antigen is currently unknown.

Germline V gene sequence: CDR1 SGHRS, CDR2 YFSETQ. This CDR3 contains 16 residues. V was clipped by 1 base and J by 0 bases, with 13 bases between them. The clonotype originates from a male donor in good health and CMV-seronegative. Material for sequencing was PBMCs. This chain uses TRBV5-1 with TRBJ1-1, with unresolved D. CDR3 sequence (DNA): TGCGCCAGCAGCTTGTCGGCCGGAGTAATGAACACTGAAGCTTTCTTT. Protein: CASSLSAGVMNTEAFF.